Each of the 10 T cell receptor beta chains below was sequenced from the same sample in a study of OX40 agonist ivuxolimab in advanced cancers. Data came from immunoSEQ multiplex PCR; TCRdb stores just in-frame clones and leaves some out. The repertoire holds tens of thousands of clones, with around 90% as singletons. Source: CD4+ or CD8+ T cells sorted from blood, taken in a trial of the OX40 agonist ivuxolimab. The receptors stem from an adult with an advanced solid tumor such as melanoma, head and neck, liver or kidney cancer.

The chain is built from TRBV11-1 and TRBJ2-3; 7 bases align to TRBD1. Trimming at V came to 5 bases and at J to 3 bases, leaving 8 bases not matched to a gene. The CDR3 has 15 residues. Germline V CDR1 and CDR2: SGHAT, FQDESV (reference sequence). The CDR3 region is CASSPYRGGTDTQYF. The CDR3 DNA is TGTGCCAGCAGCCCTTACAGGGGTGGGACAGATACGCAGTATTTT. The entire variable domain, with the rest obtained from reference TRBV11-1 and TRBJ2-3, is as follows: EAEVAQSPRYKITEKSQAVAFWCDPISGHATLYWYRQILGQGPELLVQFQDESVVDDSQLPKDRFSAERLKGVDSTLKIQPAELGDSAMYLCASSPYRGGTDTQYFGPGTRLTVL.

This clone appeared once. Distinct nucleotide sequences in the sample also encode this CDR3. This chain connects TRBV2 to TRBJ1-5; the D gene is possibly TRBD1 (5 bases). V dropped 6 bases and J dropped 3 bases, with 9 bases sitting between them. This CDR3 region has 13 residues. Germline V gene data show CDR1 as SNHLY and CDR2 as FYNNEI. Here the CDR3 reads CASSRQNNQPQHF. The DNA of the CDR3 is TGTGCCAGCAGCCGACAGAACAATCAGCCCCAGCATTTT.

This chain connects TRBV21-1 to TRBJ2-4; the table's D call of TRBD2 was not tested on the DNA. TRBV21-1 is a known pseudogene. The CDR3 covers 20 residues. DNA for the CDR3: TGTGCCAGCAGCAAAGCTTCCCGGGGCGGGAGAGACCTAGCCAAAAACATTCAGTACTTC. It yields the protein CASSKASRGGRDLAKNIQYF.

The V and J genes are TRBV13 and TRBJ2-7; 9 nucleotides line up with TRBD2. Looked up from germline, CDR1 is PRHDT and CDR2 is FYEKMQ (reference sequence). The CDR3 totals 15 residues. J lost 5 bases, V lost 5 bases, and 10 bases had no gene match. The chain's CDR3 is CASSTRGRALNEQYF. The CDR3 DNA reads TGTGCCAGCAGCACCCGCGGGAGGGCCCTAAACGAGCAGTACTTC.

The genes are TRBV5-6 and TRBJ2-5; D may be TRBD2 (5 bases). Germline-derived CDR1 and CDR2 are SGHDT and YYEEEE. The germline V and J ends were trimmed by 2 bases and 1 base, with 12 bases remaining between them. The CDR3 spans 15 residues. CDR3 amino acids: CASSFLSGVQETQYF. The CDR3 DNA is TGTGCCAGCAGCTTTTTAAGCGGAGTCCAAGAGACCCAGTACTTC.

The chain is built from TRBV18 and TRBJ2-5, with 7 bases aligning to TRBD1. The CDR3 runs to 15 residues. The junction had 8 bases not matched to a gene; V was cut back by 6 bases and J by 1 base. The germline V gene encodes CDR1 KGHSH and CDR2 LQKENI. The CDR3 protein is CASSPQQGTQETQYF. CDR3 in DNA: TGTGCCAGCTCTCCTCAACAGGGGACCCAAGAGACCCAGTACTTC.

This chain uses TRBV15 with TRBJ2-6, with D uncertain. There are 15 residues in the CDR3. Per germline, CDR1 LNHNV and CDR2 YYDKDF (reference sequence). The V end was cut by 3 bases, the J end by 0 bases, with 6 bases between. The CDR3 DNA follows: TGTGCCACCAGCAGGCTTCTCTCTGGGGCCAACGTCCTGACTTTC. This translates into CATSRLLSGANVLTF.

The chain has TRBV6-1 and TRBJ1-1; unclear D gene. The CDR3 extends over 11 amino acids. V gave up 3 bases and J gave up 10 bases, with 9 bases separating them. From germline, CDR1 is MNHNS and CDR2 SASEGT. The CDR3 region has the DNA TGTGCCAGCAGTGACCCGCTGGTAGCTTTCTTT. Amino acid sequence: CASSDPLVAFF.

The chain carries TRBV20-1 and TRBJ2-7; unclear D gene. The CDR3 contains 11 residues. The ends were cut back, 5 bases at V and 4 bases at J, with 9 bases in the middle. Germline-derived CDR1 and CDR2 are DFQATT and SNEGSKA (reference sequence). DNA for the CDR3: TGCAGTGCTCCCGACACTTACGAGCAGTACTTC. This gives the protein CSAPDTYEQYF.

V and J are TRBV5-5 and TRBJ2-7; D is unresolved. V shed 3 bases and J shed 4 bases, with 5 bases lying between them. CDR3 length equals 11 residues. Germline assignment: CDR1 SGHKS and CDR2 YYEKEE (reference sequence). The CDR3 DNA is TGTGCCAGCAGCTCGCCATACGAGCAGTACTTC. This translates into CASSSPYEQYF.